The 10 T cell receptor beta chains given below trace back to one sample, sequenced in a study of cytomegalovirus exposure and HLA in healthy donors. The PCR made use of 60 Vbeta and 13 Jbeta primers. Some clones are missing from TCRdb's copy, which holds only in-frame ones; the method was immunoSEQ multiplex PCR. Of 150,000 to 200,000 clones in the sample, 60% to 80% were seen once. Sequencing was carried out using PBMCs. All receptors come from a man aged 50-60 years in good health and CMV-seropositive.

The V and J genes are TRBV27 and TRBJ2-1; TRBD1 aligns across 7 bases. The CDR3 has 14 amino acids. The V gene end was trimmed by 5 bases and the J gene end by 6 bases; junction bases not matched to a gene: 7. Germline V lookup: CDR1 MNHEY, CDR2 SMNVEV (reference sequence). CDR3 amino acids: CASSRTGGLNEQFF. As DNA, the CDR3 is TGTGCCAGCAGTCGGACAGGAGGCCTCAATGAGCAGTTCTTC.

The chain carries TRBV5-1 and TRBJ2-5, with 12 bases fitting TRBD2. Germline V gives CDR1 SGHRS, CDR2 YFSETQ. The CDR3 extends over 16 amino acids. The junction had 4 bases not matched to a gene; V was cut back by 0 bases and J by 4 bases. The CDR3 DNA is TGCGCCAGCAGCTTGGCCCCTAGCGGGGGGGCAGAGACCCAGTACTTC. This gives the protein CASSLAPSGGAETQYF.

The rearrangement uses TRBV29-1 and TRBJ2-7; TRBD1 might be the D (6 bases). The CDR3 extends over 11 amino acids. Germline V gene sequence: CDR1 SQVTM, CDR2 ANQGSEA. The CDR3, as DNA: TGCATCCCCCCGACAGGCTACGAGCAGTACGTC. Translated, it gives CIPPTGYEQYV.

The chain links TRBV10-2 to TRBJ1-5; D gene uncertain. CDR1 is WSHSY, CDR2 SAAADI, per germline. The CDR3 runs to 14 residues. The V and J ends lost 2 bases and 7 bases respectively, with 12 bases between them. The CDR3 loop reads CASSEIGGRQPQHF. The CDR3 nucleotides are TGCGCCAGCAGTGAGATTGGAGGGCGGCAGCCCCAGCATTTT.

Here the CDR3 reads CASRLLGLNTGELFF. The CDR3 nucleotides read TGCGCCAGCAGACTCCTGGGGCTGAACACCGGGGAGCTGTTTTTT. V and J are TRBV4-1 and TRBJ2-2; the D gene is possibly TRBD1 (5 bases). The V gene's germline CDR1 is MGHRA and CDR2 YSYEKL. Trimming removed 6 bases from V and 1 base from J, with 12 bases in between. The CDR3 length is 15 residues.

The table lists this clone with a few counts. The chain recombines TRBV2 with TRBJ2-7; D is uncertain. The CDR3 is 12 residues long. Per the germline V gene, CDR1 is SNHLY and CDR2 is FYNNEI. V was shortened by 7 bases and J by 8 bases, with 15 bases between the two germline ends. CDR3 in amino acids: CASIQTGIKQYV. The CDR3 DNA reads as TGTGCCAGCATCCAGACGGGTATAAAGCAGTACGTC.

The table lists this clone with a few counts. J is TRBJ1-2 and V is TRBV28; no clear D. The CDR3 has 15 amino acids. CDR1 and CDR2 (germline): MDHEN, SYDVKM. Trimming removed 3 bases at V and 3 bases at J, with 14 bases between. The CDR3 sequence is CASSLRIGVYYGYTF. CDR3 coding DNA: TGTGCCAGCAGTTTGAGGATCGGGGTATACTATGGCTACACCTTC.

This chain joins TRBV6-1 and TRBJ2-5; D not certain. The V gene lost 1 base and the J gene lost 2 bases, with 11 bases spanning the gap. Germline assignment: CDR1 MNHNS and CDR2 SASEGT. This CDR3 contains 15 residues. The CDR3 DNA reads as TGTGCCAGCAGTGAAGGGCCCCTAGAACAAGAGACCCAGTACTTC. Its protein product is CASSEGPLEQETQYF.

This chain links TRBV6-1 with TRBJ2-1; possibly TRBD2 for D (6 bases). V was pared by 7 bases and J by 8 bases, with 21 bases between. This CDR3 has 15 amino acids. CDR1 is MNHNS, CDR2 SASEGT, per germline. The CDR3 sequence: CASMGTQVTTDEQFF. In nucleotides, the CDR3 is TGTGCCAGCATGGGGACTCAGGTTACTACGGATGAGCAGTTCTTC.

The chain is built from TRBV13 and TRBJ2-2; D is ambiguous. Between the trimmed V and J ends, which lost 0 bases and 6 bases, there was a span of 5 bases. This CDR3 has 13 amino acids. Germline CDR1 is PRHDT and CDR2 is FYEKMQ (reference sequence). The CDR3 DNA reads TGTGCCAGCAGCTTAGGCCGGGCCGGGGAGCTGTTTTTT. Translation: CASSLGRAGELFF.